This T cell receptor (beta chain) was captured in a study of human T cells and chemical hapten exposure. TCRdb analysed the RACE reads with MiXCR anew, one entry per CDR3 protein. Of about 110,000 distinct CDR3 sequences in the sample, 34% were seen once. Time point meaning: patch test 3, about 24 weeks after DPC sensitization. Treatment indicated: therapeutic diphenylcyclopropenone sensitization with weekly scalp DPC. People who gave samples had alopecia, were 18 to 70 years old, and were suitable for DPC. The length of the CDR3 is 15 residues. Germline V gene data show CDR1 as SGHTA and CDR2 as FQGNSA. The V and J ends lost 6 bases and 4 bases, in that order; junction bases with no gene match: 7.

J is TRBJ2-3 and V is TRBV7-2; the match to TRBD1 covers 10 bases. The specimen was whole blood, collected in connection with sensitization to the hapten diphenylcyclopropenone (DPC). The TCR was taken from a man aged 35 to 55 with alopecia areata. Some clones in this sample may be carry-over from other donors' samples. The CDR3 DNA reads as TGTGCCAGCAGACAGACAGGGGGCAGCGCAGATACGCAGTATTTT. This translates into CASRQTGGSADTQYF.